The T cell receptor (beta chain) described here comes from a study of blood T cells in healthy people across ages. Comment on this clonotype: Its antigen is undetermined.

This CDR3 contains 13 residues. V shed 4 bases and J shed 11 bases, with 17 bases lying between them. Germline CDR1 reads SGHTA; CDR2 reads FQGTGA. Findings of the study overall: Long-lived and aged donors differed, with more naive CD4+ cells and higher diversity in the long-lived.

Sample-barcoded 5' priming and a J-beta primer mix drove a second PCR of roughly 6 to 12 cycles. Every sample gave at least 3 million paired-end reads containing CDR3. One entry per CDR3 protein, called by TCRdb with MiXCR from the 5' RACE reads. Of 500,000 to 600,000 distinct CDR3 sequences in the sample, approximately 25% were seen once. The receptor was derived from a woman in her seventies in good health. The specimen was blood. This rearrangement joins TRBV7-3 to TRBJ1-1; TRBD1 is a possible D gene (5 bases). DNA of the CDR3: TGTGCCAGCAGCTCGGGGGGGACCGGGGGTGCTTTCTTT. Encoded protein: CASSSGGTGGAFF. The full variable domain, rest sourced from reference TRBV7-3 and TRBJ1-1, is GAGVSQTPSNKVTEKGKYVELRCDPISGHTALYWYRQSLGQGPEFLIYFQGTGAADDSGLPNDRFFAVRPEGSVSTLKIQRTERGDSAVYLCASSSGGTGGAFFGQGTRLTVV.